The clone carrying this T cell receptor beta chain turned up a few times. The antigen is unknown. The CDR3 has 15 residues. V lost 9 bases and J lost 2; bases outside the gene matches: 12. In germline, CDR1 is MNHEY, CDR2 SVGAGI. This record belongs to a study of blood T cells in healthy people across ages. Study conclusions and caveats: Naive T cell percentage and TCR beta diversity correlated strongly.

Through a sample-barcoded 5' primer and a J-beta primer mix, a second PCR was run for roughly 7 to 11 cycles. TCRdb reanalysed the 5' RACE reads using MiXCR and keeps one entry per CDR3 protein. The data hold about 1,400,000 distinct CDR3 sequences, with roughly 40% observed a single time. Sequenced: blood. This chain links TRBV6-5 with TRBJ2-7; 8 bases align to TRBD2. The TCR was taken from a woman younger than 30 in good health. In DNA form, the CDR3 reads TGTGCCAGTAACCCACGGGGACTAGTCCCCTACGAGCAGTACTTC. Residues: CASNPRGLVPYEQYF.